Shown below are 31 T cell receptor beta chains from a single sample sequenced in a study of shared clonotypes between healthy human individuals. Profiled with immunoSEQ multiplex PCR; TCRdb holds only in-frame clones, not every one. The table records more than 2 million clones, 90% to 97% of them present only once. The sample was naive CD4+ T cells sorted from blood. Subset specified: CD45RA+ positively selected. The receptors were sampled from a man younger than 30 in good health.

About this clone: The sample holds other DNA sequences that translate to the same CDR3. This chain uses TRBV5-1 with TRBJ1-5, with D maybe TRBD1 (5 bases). The V end was cut by 0 bases, the J end by 2 bases, with 12 bases between. From germline, CDR1 is SGHRS and CDR2 YFSETQ. This CDR3 region has 16 residues. CDR3: CASSLEGRGGNQPQHF. The DNA of the CDR3 is TGCGCCAGCAGCTTGGAGGGGCGGGGAGGCAATCAGCCCCAGCATTTT.

V gene TRBV7-9 combines with J gene TRBJ2-5; tentative D call: TRBD2 (6 bases). Trimming pared 5 bases from V and 2 bases from J, leaving 15 bases between. This CDR3 is 15 amino acids long. Germline CDR1 SEHNR, CDR2 FQNEAQ (reference sequence). The CDR3 reads CASSPGTSFQETQYF. CDR3 coding DNA: TGTGCCAGCAGCCCCGGGACTTCCTTTCAAGAGACCCAGTACTTC.

This clone was picked up one time. This chain uses TRBV11-2 with TRBJ2-7; 8 positions agree with TRBD1. The CDR3 sequence is 15 residues long. The V gene end was trimmed by 5 bases and the J gene end by 0 bases; junction bases not matched to a gene: 6. Germline assignment: CDR1 SGHAT and CDR2 FQNNGV. The CDR3 coding sequence is TGTGCCAGCAGCCTCCGGGACAGGAGCTCCTACGAGCAGTACTTC. Translating it yields CASSLRDRSSYEQYF.

The V call is TRBV5-1, the J call TRBJ2-2, with 8 bases matching TRBD1. With 3 bases clipped from V and 5 bases from J, the junction kept 6 bases outside the gene matches. CDR1 SGHRS and CDR2 YFSETQ come from the germline V gene. The CDR3 contains 15 residues. The CDR3 DNA sequence: TGCGCCAGCAGCTCAGACAGGGGTTGGACCGGGGAGCTGTTTTTT. This sequence encodes CASSSDRGWTGELFF.

The chain couples TRBV18 to TRBJ1-2; D unresolved. The CDR3 has 14 amino acids. The germline gives CDR1 KGHSH, CDR2 LQKENI. With 2 bases removed from V and 2 bases from J, the gap between germline ends came to 9 bases. Here the CDR3 DNA reads TGTGCCAGCTCACCAAGTCGCACCAACTATGGCTACACCTTC. Amino acid sequence: CASSPSRTNYGYTF. Complete variable domain (other parts from reference TRBV18 and TRBJ1-2): NAGVMQNPRHLVRRRGQEARLRCSPMKGHSHVYWYRQLPEEGLKFMVYLQKENIIDESGMPKERFSAEFPKEGPSILRIQQVVRGDSAAYFCASSPSRTNYGYTFGSGTRLTVV.

The chain has TRBV7-2 and TRBJ2-2; the match to TRBD2 covers 8 bases. V was clipped by 2 bases and J by 2 bases; unmatched bases: 4. The CDR3 has 16 residues. Germline V gene lookup returns CDR1 SGHTA and CDR2 FQGNSA. Written as DNA, the CDR3 is TGTGCCAGCAGCTTATATAGCGGGGTTAACACCGGGGAGCTGTTTTTT. Translation gives CASSLYSGVNTGELFF.

This CDR3 is CASSLDRGPLQPQHF. CDR3 bases: TGTGCCAGCAGCCTCGACAGGGGTCCCCTCCAGCCCCAGCATTTT. The rearrangement links TRBV7-9 to TRBJ1-5; 8 bases agree with TRBD1. V lost 5 bases and J lost 7; bases outside the gene matches: 10. The CDR3 is made up of 15 amino acids. The V gene's germline CDR1 is SEHNR and CDR2 FQNEAQ (reference sequence).

Written as DNA, the CDR3 is TGTGCCATCAGTGACCACACTACAGGCACAGATACGCAGTATTTT. This codes for CAISDHTTGTDTQYF. The rearrangement joins TRBV10-3 to TRBJ2-3; no clear D gene. Germline V gives CDR1 ENHRY, CDR2 SYGVKD. The length of the CDR3 is 15 residues. V shed 3 bases and J shed 1 base, with 11 bases lying between them.

The gene calls are TRBV6-5 and TRBJ2-5; D is undetermined. Trimming cost V 0 bases and J 5 bases, with 10 bases left between them. Germline V lookup: CDR1 MNHEY, CDR2 SVGAGI. The CDR3 contains 14 residues. CDR3 region: CASSYSNGWETQYF. The CDR3 DNA is TGTGCCAGCAGTTACTCGAATGGGTGGGAGACCCAGTACTTC.

The V and J genes are TRBV7-9 and TRBJ1-2; TRBD1 aligns across 10 bases. CDR3 length: 15 amino acids. CDR1 and CDR2 (germline): SEHNR, FQNEAQ (reference sequence). J lost 7 bases, V lost 1 base, and 6 bases had no gene match. The CDR3: CASSLESWDRGGYTF. CDR3 DNA: TGTGCCAGCAGCTTAGAATCCTGGGACAGGGGTGGCTACACCTTC.

The chain uses TRBV30 and TRBJ2-2, with 11 bases that match TRBD2. Germline V gene data show CDR1 as GTSNPN and CDR2 as SVGIG (reference sequence). The CDR3 contains 14 residues. V shed 5 bases and J 4 bases; nucleotides not matched to a gene: 3. The CDR3 coding sequence is TGTGCCTGGCGACTAGCGGGACCCACCGGGGAGCTGTTTTTT. This encodes CAWRLAGPTGELFF.

The V call is TRBV5-1, the J call TRBJ2-3, with 7 bases aligning to TRBD2. CDR3 length equals 17 residues. V was pared by 0 bases and J by 0 bases, with 7 bases of the junction left unmatched. Germline CDR1 and CDR2: SGHRS and YFSETQ. CDR3 in DNA: TGCGCCAGCAGCTTGGCGGCTAGCGGTACTAGCACAGATACGCAGTATTTT. As protein: CASSLAASGTSTDTQYF.

V usage is TRBV2 and J usage is TRBJ1-2; TRBD1 might be the D (6 bases). The CDR3 has 12 amino acids. Germline-derived CDR1 and CDR2 are SNHLY and FYNNEI. Between the trimmed V and J ends, which lost 4 bases and 5 bases, there was a span of 8 bases. The CDR3 is CASSGTVYGYTF. CDR3 sequence (DNA): TGTGCCAGCAGTGGGACAGTGTATGGCTACACCTTC.

This sequence joins TRBV10-3 and TRBJ2-7; D not certain. Germline lookup yields CDR1 ENHRY and CDR2 SYGVKD. This CDR3 region has 12 residues. V was clipped by 3 bases and J by 5 bases, with 8 bases between them. The CDR3, as DNA: TGTGCCATCAGTGATTACCTTAACGAGCAGTACTTC. It encodes CAISDYLNEQYF.

As regards this clone: Other DNA sequences from this sample encode an identical CDR3 as well. The CDR3 region has the DNA TGTGCCAGCAGCTTCCCTCCGGGGGGCACAGATACGCAGTATTTT. This sequence encodes CASSFPPGGTDTQYF. The chain has TRBV7-2 and TRBJ2-3; tentative D call: TRBD2 (6 bases). The CDR3 extends over 15 amino acids. CDR1 is SGHTA, CDR2 FQGNSA, per germline. Deletions cut 3 bases from V and 1 base from J, with 11 bases between.

This sequence joins TRBV19 and TRBJ1-2; 7 positions match TRBD1. The length of the CDR3 is 15 residues. Trimming cost V 6 bases and J 1 base; bases outside gene matches: 8. The germline V gene encodes CDR1 LNHDA and CDR2 SQIVND (reference sequence). The CDR3 region is CASSRSTGINYGYTF. CDR3 bases: TGTGCCAGTAGCCGTTCGACAGGGATTAACTATGGCTACACCTTC.

The chain uses TRBV27 and TRBJ2-2, with no clear D. The CDR3 is made up of 13 amino acids. Between the trimmed V and J ends, which lost 5 bases and 3 bases, there was a span of 7 bases. The germline gives CDR1 MNHEY, CDR2 SMNVEV (reference sequence). Here the CDR3 DNA reads TGTGCCAGCAGTATAACTTACACCGGGGAGCTGTTTTTT. As protein: CASSITYTGELFF.

This rearrangement joins TRBV28 to TRBJ2-5, with unresolved D. CDR1 and CDR2 from the germline V gene are MDHEN and SYDVKM. This CDR3 has 14 residues. V was clipped by 5 bases and J by 3 bases, with 13 bases between them. The chain's CDR3 is CASSPPTPKETQYF. For the CDR3, the DNA is TGTGCCAGCAGTCCCCCAACGCCGAAAGAGACCCAGTACTTC.

CDR3: CASAGASYNEQFF. Written as DNA, the CDR3 is TGTGCCAGCGCGGGGGCCTCCTACAATGAGCAGTTCTTC. The chain links TRBV9 to TRBJ2-1; possibly TRBD2 for D (7 bases). With 7 bases removed from V and 0 bases from J, the gap between germline ends came to 8 bases. CDR1 and CDR2 (germline): SGDLS, YYNGEE. The CDR3 extends over 13 amino acids.

This clone was found once. J is TRBJ2-7 and V is TRBV2, with TRBD2 as a possible D gene (6 bases). V lost 10 bases, J lost 7 bases, and 20 bases lay in between. CDR3 size: 13 residues. The germline V gene has CDR1 SNHLY and CDR2 FYNNEI. CDR3 DNA: TGTGCCACCTCCGCGGCGGCAGGGAGGGAGCAGTACTTC. Its translation is CATSAAAGREQYF.

J is TRBJ1-5 and V is TRBV18; D uncertain. The V end was cut by 4 bases, the J end by 0 bases, with 10 bases between. The germline CDR1 and CDR2 sequences are KGHSH and LQKENI. The CDR3 loop spans 15 amino acids. The chain's CDR3 is CASSHEHHSNQPQHF. Written as DNA, the CDR3 is TGTGCCAGCTCACACGAACATCATAGCAATCAGCCCCAGCATTTT.

This clone has only one observation. The chain uses TRBV10-3 and TRBJ2-1; TRBD2 matches 12 bases. V lost 7 bases to trimming and J lost 5 bases; unmatched junction nucleotides: 6. From germline, CDR1 is ENHRY and CDR2 SYGVKD. The length of the CDR3 is 15 residues. In nucleotides, the CDR3 is TGTGCCATCACCCCCGGACTAGCGGGGCACAATGAGCAGTTCTTC. It codes for CAITPGLAGHNEQFF.

This clone was detected a few times. The chain is built from TRBV25-1 and TRBJ2-7; D ambiguous. CDR1 MGHDK and CDR2 SYGVNS come from the germline V gene. V was clipped by 6 bases and J by 5 bases, with 8 bases between them. This CDR3 is built from 11 residues. The CDR3 DNA sequence: TGTGCCAGCAGCCGAAGGGACGAGCAGTACTTC. This gives the protein CASSRRDEQYF.

The chain joins TRBV5-4 to TRBJ2-1, with unresolved D. This CDR3 has 13 amino acids. The ends were cut back, 5 bases at V and 4 bases at J, with 10 bases in the middle. Germline V gene data show CDR1 as SGHNT and CDR2 as YYREEE (reference sequence). Here the CDR3 reads CASRTRGYNEQFF. CDR3 sequence (DNA): TGTGCCAGCAGGACCCGAGGATACAATGAGCAGTTCTTC.

This chain joins TRBV7-9 and TRBJ1-1; 9 bases are shared with TRBD1. Germline V lookup: CDR1 SEHNR, CDR2 FQNEAQ (reference sequence). V shed 5 bases and J 4 bases; nucleotides not matched to a gene: 5. The CDR3 spans 14 residues. This chain's CDR3 is CASSRQGESTEAFF. The DNA of the CDR3 is TGTGCCAGCAGCCGACAGGGGGAGAGCACTGAAGCTTTCTTT.

This clone was seen a single time. Written as DNA, the CDR3 is TGCAGCGTTGGAAGGCCAGGGCCTGGTGGCTACACCTTC. Translation gives CSVGRPGPGGYTF. The chain joins TRBV29-1 to TRBJ1-2; maybe TRBD1 (5 bases). The CDR3 is made up of 13 amino acids. CDR1 and CDR2 (germline): SQVTM, ANQGSEA. V was clipped by 4 bases and J by 7 bases, with 16 bases between them.

The V call is TRBV5-1, the J call TRBJ2-5, with D possibly called TRBD1 or TRBD2 (6 bases each). CDR1 SGHRS and CDR2 YFSETQ come from the germline V gene. The V end was cut by 4 bases, the J end by 4 bases, with 14 bases between. The CDR3 has 14 amino acids. CDR3 residues: CASSEGGGRETQYF. The CDR3, as DNA: TGCGCCAGCAGCGAGGGGGGCGGGCGAGAGACCCAGTACTTC.

This clone was found a few times. The chain has TRBV10-1 and TRBJ2-3, with 10 bases lining up with TRBD2. The CDR3 is 15 amino acids. With V trimmed by 2 bases and J by 3 bases, 2 bases remained unmatched. Germline V gives CDR1 WNHNN, CDR2 SYGVQD (reference sequence). CDR3 region: CASSEASGRTDTQYF. CDR3 sequence (DNA): TGCGCCAGCAGTGAGGCTAGCGGGAGAACAGATACGCAGTATTTT.

The chain couples TRBV5-1 to TRBJ2-2; 9 bases line up with TRBD2. CDR1 is SGHRS, CDR2 YFSETQ, per germline. The CDR3 extends over 17 amino acids. Trimming took 1 base from V and 2 from J; bases not matched to a gene: 6. The CDR3 loop reads CASSLWLAGINTGELFF. CDR3 bases: TGCGCCAGCAGCTTGTGGCTAGCGGGGATTAACACCGGGGAGCTGTTTTTT.

V gene TRBV28 combines with J gene TRBJ1-1, with D tentatively TRBD1 (6 bases). The germline V gene encodes CDR1 MDHEN and CDR2 SYDVKM. The CDR3 runs to 15 residues. The V end was cut by 4 bases, the J end by 3 bases, with 15 bases between. CDR3 protein: CASSSFGGGDTEAFF. The CDR3 DNA is TGTGCCAGCAGTTCTTTTGGAGGGGGTGACACTGAAGCTTTCTTT. The whole variable domain, filled in from reference TRBV28 and TRBJ1-1, reads DVKVTQSSRYLVKRTGEKVFLECVQDMDHENMFWYRQDPGLGLRLIYFSYDVKMKEKGDIPEGYSVSREKKERFSLILESASTNQTSMYLCASSSFGGGDTEAFFGQGTRLTVV.

The CDR3 reads CASSPFERTAQYF. In DNA, the CDR3 is TGTGCCAGCAGTCCATTCGAGAGGACTGCGCAGTATTTT. The chain joins TRBV6-6 to TRBJ2-3, with D possibly matching TRBD2 (5 bases). Germline CDR1 is MNHNY and CDR2 is SVGAGI (reference sequence). The CDR3 is 13 residues long. Trimming stripped 5 bases from V and 10 bases from J, with 16 bases between.